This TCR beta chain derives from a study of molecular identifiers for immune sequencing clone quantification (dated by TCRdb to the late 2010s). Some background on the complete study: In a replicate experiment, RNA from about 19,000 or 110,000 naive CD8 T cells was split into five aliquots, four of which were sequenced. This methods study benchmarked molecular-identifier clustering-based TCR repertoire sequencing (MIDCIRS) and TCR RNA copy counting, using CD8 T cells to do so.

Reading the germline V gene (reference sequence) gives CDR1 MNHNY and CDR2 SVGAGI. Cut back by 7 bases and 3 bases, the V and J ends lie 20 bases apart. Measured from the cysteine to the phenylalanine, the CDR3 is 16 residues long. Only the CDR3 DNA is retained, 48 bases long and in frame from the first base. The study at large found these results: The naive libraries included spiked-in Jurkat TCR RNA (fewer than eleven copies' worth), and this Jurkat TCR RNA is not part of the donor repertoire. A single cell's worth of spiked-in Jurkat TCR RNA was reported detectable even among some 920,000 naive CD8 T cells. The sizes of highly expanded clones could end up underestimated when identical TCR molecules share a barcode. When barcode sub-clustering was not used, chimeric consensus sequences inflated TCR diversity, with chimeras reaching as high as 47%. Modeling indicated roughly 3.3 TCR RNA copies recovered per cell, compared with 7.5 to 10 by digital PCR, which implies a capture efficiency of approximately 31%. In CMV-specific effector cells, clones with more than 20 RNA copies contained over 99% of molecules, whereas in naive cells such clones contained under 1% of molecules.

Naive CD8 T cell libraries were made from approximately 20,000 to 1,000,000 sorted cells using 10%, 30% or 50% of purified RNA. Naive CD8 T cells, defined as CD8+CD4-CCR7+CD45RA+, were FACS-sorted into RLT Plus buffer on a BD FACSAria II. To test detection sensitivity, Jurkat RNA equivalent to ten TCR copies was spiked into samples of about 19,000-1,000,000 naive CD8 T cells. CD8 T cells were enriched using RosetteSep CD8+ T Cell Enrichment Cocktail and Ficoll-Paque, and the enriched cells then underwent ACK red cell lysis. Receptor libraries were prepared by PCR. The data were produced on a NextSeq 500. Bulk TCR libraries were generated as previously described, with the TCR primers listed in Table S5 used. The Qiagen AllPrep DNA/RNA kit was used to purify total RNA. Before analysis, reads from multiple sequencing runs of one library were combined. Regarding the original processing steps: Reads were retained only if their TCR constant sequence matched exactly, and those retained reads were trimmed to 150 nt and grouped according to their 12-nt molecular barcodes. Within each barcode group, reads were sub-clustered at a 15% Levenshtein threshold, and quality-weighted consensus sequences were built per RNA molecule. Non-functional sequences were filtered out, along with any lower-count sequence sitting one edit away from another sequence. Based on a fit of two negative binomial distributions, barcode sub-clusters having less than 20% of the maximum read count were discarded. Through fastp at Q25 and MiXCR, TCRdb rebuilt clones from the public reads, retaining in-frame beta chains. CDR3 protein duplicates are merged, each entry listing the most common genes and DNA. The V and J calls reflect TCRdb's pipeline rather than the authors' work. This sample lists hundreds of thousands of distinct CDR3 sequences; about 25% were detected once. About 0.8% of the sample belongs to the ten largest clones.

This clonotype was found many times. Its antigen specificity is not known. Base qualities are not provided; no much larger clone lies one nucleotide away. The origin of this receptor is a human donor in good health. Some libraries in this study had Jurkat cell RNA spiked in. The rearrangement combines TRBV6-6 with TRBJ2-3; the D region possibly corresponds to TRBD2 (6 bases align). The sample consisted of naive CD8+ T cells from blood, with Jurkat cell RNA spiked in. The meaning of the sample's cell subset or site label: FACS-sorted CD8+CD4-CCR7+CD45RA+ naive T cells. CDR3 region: CASIQGVAGRTDTQYF. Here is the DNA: TGTGCCAGCATCCAAGGCGTTGCGGGACGGACAGATACGCAGTATTTT.